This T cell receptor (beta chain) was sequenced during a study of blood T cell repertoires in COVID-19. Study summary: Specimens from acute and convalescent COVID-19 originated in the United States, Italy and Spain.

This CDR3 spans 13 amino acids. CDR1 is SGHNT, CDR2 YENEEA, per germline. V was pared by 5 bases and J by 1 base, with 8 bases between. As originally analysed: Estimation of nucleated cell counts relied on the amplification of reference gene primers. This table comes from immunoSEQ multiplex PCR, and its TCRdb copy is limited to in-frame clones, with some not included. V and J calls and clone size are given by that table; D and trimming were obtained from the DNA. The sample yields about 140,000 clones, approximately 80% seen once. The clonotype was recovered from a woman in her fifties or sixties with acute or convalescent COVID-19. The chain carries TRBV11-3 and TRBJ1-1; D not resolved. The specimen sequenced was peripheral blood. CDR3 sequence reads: CASSRDTNTEAFF. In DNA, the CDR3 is TGTGCCAGCAGCCGAGACACGAACACTGAAGCTTTCTTT.